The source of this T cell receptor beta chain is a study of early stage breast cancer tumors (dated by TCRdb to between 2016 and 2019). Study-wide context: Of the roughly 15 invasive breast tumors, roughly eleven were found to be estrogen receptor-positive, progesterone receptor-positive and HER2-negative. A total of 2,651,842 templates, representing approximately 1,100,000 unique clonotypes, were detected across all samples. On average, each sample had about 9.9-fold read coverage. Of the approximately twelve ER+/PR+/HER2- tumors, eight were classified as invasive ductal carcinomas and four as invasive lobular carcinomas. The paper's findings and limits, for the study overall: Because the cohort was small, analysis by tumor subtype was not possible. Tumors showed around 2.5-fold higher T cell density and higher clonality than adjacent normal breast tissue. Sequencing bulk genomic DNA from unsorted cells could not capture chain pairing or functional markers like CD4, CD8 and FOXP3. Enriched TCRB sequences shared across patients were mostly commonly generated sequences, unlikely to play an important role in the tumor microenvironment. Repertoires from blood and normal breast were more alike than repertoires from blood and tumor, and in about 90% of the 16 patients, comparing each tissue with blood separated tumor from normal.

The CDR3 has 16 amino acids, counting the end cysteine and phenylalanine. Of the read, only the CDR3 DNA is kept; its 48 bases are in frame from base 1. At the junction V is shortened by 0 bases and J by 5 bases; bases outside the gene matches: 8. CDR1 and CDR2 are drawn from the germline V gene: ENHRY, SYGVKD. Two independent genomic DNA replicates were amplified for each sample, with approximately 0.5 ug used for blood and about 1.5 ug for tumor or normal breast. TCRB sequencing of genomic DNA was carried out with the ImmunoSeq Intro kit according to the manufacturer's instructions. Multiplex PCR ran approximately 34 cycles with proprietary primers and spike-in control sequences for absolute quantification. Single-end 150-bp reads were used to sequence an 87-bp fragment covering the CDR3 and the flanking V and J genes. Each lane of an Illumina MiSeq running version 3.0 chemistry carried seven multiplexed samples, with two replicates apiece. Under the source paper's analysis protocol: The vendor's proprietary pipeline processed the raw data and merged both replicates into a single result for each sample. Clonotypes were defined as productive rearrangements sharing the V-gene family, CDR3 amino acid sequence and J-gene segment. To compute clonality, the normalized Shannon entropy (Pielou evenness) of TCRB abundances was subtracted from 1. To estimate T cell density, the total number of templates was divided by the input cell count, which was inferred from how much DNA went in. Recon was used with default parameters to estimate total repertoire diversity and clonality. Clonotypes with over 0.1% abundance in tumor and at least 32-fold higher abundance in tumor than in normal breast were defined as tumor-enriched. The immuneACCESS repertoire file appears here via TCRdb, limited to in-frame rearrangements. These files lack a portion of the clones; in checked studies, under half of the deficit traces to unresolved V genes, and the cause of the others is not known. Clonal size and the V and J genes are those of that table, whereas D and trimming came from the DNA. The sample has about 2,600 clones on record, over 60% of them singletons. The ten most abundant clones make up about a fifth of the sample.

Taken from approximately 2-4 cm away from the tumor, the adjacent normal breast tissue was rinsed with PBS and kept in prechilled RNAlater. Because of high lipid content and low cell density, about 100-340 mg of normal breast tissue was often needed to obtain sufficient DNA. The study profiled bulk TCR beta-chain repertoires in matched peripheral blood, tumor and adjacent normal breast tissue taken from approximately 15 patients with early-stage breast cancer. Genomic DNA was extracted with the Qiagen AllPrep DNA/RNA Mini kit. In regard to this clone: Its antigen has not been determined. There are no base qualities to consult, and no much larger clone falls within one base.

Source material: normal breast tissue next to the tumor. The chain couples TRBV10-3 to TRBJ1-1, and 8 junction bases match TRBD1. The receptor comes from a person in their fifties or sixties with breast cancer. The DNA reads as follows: TGTGCCATCAGTGAGTCGTCGCAGGGGGCACTGACTGAAGCTTTCTTT. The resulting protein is CAISESSQGALTEAFF.